The next 2 T cell receptor beta chains were all read from a single sample in a study of T cells in Graves' hyperthyroidism and ophthalmopathy. Authors of the study amplified TCR beta CDR3 regions from RNA transcripts. TCR CDR3 underwent first-round RT-PCR with the HTBI primer set. TCRdb called the multiplex PCR reads again in MiXCR, with one record for every CDR3 protein. The table has 700,000 to 850,000 distinct CDR3 sequences, under 45% seen once. Material for sequencing was blood. All receptors come from a woman aged 40 to 50 with Graves' hyperthyroidism.

The chain employs TRBV7-2 and TRBJ2-5; tentative D call: TRBD2 (7 bases). CDR1 and CDR2 from the germline V gene are SGHTA and FQGNSA. V was shortened by 7 bases and J by 4 bases, with 10 bases between the two germline ends. The CDR3 sequence is 12 residues long. In DNA, the CDR3 is TGTGCCAGCACGGGGGGCACAGAGACCCAGTACTTC. The encoded protein is CASTGGTETQYF.

With respect to this clonotype: This sequence may be a read error, since a much larger clone differs from it by one base. This chain connects TRBV29-1 to TRBJ2-7; 8 positions match TRBD1. This CDR3 contains 15 residues. Per the germline V gene, CDR1 is SQVTM and CDR2 is ANQGSEA. The CDR3 region is CSVALSDRANYDQYF. The CDR3 region has the DNA TGCAGCGTTGCACTATCGGACAGGGCCAACTACGACCAGTACTTC.